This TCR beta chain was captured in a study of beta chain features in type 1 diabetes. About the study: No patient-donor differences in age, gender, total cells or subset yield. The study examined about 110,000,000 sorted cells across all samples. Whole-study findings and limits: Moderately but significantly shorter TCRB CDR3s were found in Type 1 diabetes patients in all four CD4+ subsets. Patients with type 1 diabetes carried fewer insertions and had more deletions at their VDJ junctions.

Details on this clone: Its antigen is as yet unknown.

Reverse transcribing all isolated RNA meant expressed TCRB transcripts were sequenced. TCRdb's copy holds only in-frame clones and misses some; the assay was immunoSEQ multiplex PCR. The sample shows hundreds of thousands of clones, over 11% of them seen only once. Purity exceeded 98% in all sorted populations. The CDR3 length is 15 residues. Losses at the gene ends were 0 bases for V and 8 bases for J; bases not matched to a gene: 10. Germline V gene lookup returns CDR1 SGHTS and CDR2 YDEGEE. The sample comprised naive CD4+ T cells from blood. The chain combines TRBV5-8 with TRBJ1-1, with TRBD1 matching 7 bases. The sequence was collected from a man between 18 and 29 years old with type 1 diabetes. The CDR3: CASSLVVGQAEEAFF. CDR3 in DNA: TGTGCCAGCAGCTTGGTAGTCGGACAGGCGGAGGAAGCTTTCTTT. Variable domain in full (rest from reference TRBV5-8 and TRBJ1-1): EAGVTQSPTHLIKTRGQQATLRCSPISGHTSVYWYQQALGLGLQFLLWYDEGEERNRGNFPPRFSGRQFPNYSSELNVNALELEDSALYLCASSLVVGQAEEAFFGQGTRLTVV.